The TCR beta chain under discussion was sequenced for a study of cytomegalovirus exposure and HLA in healthy donors. Vbeta (60) and Jbeta (13) primers were used in the PCR. Original analysis: In a later analysis, of tens of millions of unique beta chains, about 11 million appeared in at least two donors. This table comes from immunoSEQ multiplex PCR, and its TCRdb copy is limited to in-frame clones, with some not included. V and J calls and clone size are as listed in that table; D and trimming were resolved from the DNA. Among 100,000 to 150,000 clones listed, about two thirds were seen once. Trimming took 4 bases from V and 5 from J; bases not matched to a gene: 15. CDR1 and CDR2 from the germline V gene are SGHNT and YYREEE (reference sequence). This CDR3 is 17 amino acids long. Donors had nominal health at sampling but likely had unrecorded immune exposures. With regard to this clone: Its antigen is unknown.

Overall study findings and caveats: The authors listed approximately 160 TCR beta chains as cytomegalovirus-associated.

The clonotype was recovered from a man aged 30 to 39 in good health and CMV-seronegative. V gene TRBV5-4 combines with J gene TRBJ2-5; 9 bases line up with TRBD1. The sequenced sample consisted of PBMCs. CDR3 loop: CASSAAFRDRVGETQYF. In DNA form, the CDR3 reads TGTGCCAGCAGCGCAGCATTCCGGGACAGGGTTGGTGAGACCCAGTACTTC.